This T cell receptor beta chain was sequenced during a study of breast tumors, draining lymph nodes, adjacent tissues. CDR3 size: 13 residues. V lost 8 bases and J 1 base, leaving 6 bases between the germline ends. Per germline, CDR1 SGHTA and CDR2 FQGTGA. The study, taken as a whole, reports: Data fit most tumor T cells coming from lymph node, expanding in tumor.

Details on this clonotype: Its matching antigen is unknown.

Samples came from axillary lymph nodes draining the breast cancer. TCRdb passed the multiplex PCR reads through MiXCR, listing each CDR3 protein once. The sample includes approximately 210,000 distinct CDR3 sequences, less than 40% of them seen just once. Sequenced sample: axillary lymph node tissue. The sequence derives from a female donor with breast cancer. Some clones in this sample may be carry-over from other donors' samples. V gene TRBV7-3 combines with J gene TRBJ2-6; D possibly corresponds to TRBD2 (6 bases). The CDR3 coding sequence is TGTGCCAGCGGGGGGTCTGGGGCCAACGTCCTGACTTTC. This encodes CASGGSGANVLTF.